This is a list of T cell receptor beta chains from one sample in a study of blood T cell repertoires in COVID-19. Data came from immunoSEQ multiplex PCR; TCRdb stores just in-frame clones and leaves some out. The sample shows around 140,000 clones, about 86% of them seen only once. Sequenced: peripheral blood. These receptors were obtained from a woman between 55 and 75 years old with active or convalescent COVID-19. Each CDR3 is given with its conserved first and last residue. D genes are given only for firm matches. The size of a clone is reported for some rows only, either as once, few or many, or as a class for expanded clones.

abundance: few
j_gene: TRBJ1-1
d_gene: .
v_gene: TRBV7-2
CDR3nt: TGTGCCAGCAGCTCGTACAGGACCACTGAAGCTTTCTTT
CDR3aa: CASSSYRTTEAFF

abundance: .
j_gene: TRBJ1-4
d_gene: TRBD1
v_gene: TRBV4-1
CDR3nt: TGCGCCAGCAGCCGCGGGACAGGAGGGGATGAAAAACTGTTTTTT
CDR3aa: CASSRGTGGDEKLFF

abundance: .
j_gene: TRBJ2-3
d_gene: TRBD2
v_gene: TRBV15
CDR3nt: TGTGCCACCAGCACCAAACTAGCGGGGTCCACAGATACGCAGTATTTT
CDR3aa: CATSTKLAGSTDTQYF

abundance: .
j_gene: TRBJ2-1
d_gene: TRBD2
v_gene: TRBV3-1/TRBV3-2
CDR3nt: TGTGCCAGCAGTCCCACTAGCGGCACATACAATGAGCAGTTCTTC
CDR3aa: CASSPTSGTYNEQFF

abundance: .
j_gene: TRBJ2-1
d_gene: TRBD2
v_gene: TRBV6-5
CDR3nt: TGTGCCAGCAGGGCAGCGGGAAACTACAATGAGCAGTTCTTC
CDR3aa: CASRAAGNYNEQFF

abundance: .
j_gene: TRBJ2-5
d_gene: TRBD2
v_gene: TRBV3-1/TRBV3-2
CDR3nt: TGTGCCACAGGGACTAGCGGAAAAGAGACCCAGTACTTC
CDR3aa: CATGTSGKETQYF

abundance: .
j_gene: TRBJ1-1
d_gene: .
v_gene: TRBV7-2
CDR3nt: TGTGCCAGCAGCTCTTATCGGGACACTGAAGCTTTCTTT
CDR3aa: CASSSYRDTEAFF

abundance: .
j_gene: TRBJ1-3
d_gene: TRBD1
v_gene: TRBV7-2
CDR3nt: TGTGCCAGCAGCTTATATCAGGGGGCGGTAGGAAACACCATATATTTT
CDR3aa: CASSLYQGAVGNTIYF

abundance: once
j_gene: TRBJ2-1
d_gene: .
v_gene: TRBV5-1
CDR3nt: TGCGCCAGCAGCTTCGGGGTCCCGGTGAATGAGCAGTTCTTC
CDR3aa: CASSFGVPVNEQFF

abundance: few
j_gene: TRBJ2-1
d_gene: TRBD2
v_gene: TRBV29-1
CDR3nt: TGCAGCGTTGATAGGCTAGCGGGAGGAAATGAGCAGTTCTTC
CDR3aa: CSVDRLAGGNEQFF

abundance: .
j_gene: TRBJ1-4
d_gene: .
v_gene: TRBV7-2
CDR3nt: TGTGCCAGCAGCTTAGCCAGGGGTGAAAAACTGTTTTTT
CDR3aa: CASSLARGEKLFF

abundance: .
j_gene: TRBJ1-2
d_gene: TRBD1
v_gene: TRBV4-1
CDR3nt: TGCGCCAGCAGCCAACCAAAGGGGACAGGGGGCGACTATGGCTACACCTTC
CDR3aa: CASSQPKGTGGDYGYTF

abundance: .
j_gene: TRBJ1-5
d_gene: TRBD1
v_gene: TRBV11-2
CDR3nt: TGTGCCAGCAGCCTCGAAGACAGGGGCCAGCCCCAGCATTTT
CDR3aa: CASSLEDRGQPQHF

abundance: .
j_gene: TRBJ1-5
d_gene: TRBD1
v_gene: TRBV4-1
CDR3nt: TGCGCCAGCAGCCACCTGACAGGGAACAATCAGCCCCAGCATTTT
CDR3aa: CASSHLTGNNQPQHF

abundance: .
j_gene: TRBJ2-3
d_gene: TRBD2
v_gene: TRBV6-5
CDR3nt: TGTGCCAGCAGTTACACAAGGACTAGAACAGATACGCAGTATTTT
CDR3aa: CASSYTRTRTDTQYF

abundance: .
j_gene: TRBJ2-2
d_gene: TRBD1
v_gene: TRBV5-5
CDR3nt: TGTGCCAGCAGCTTGAGACAGGGTTACGGGGAGCTGTTTTTT
CDR3aa: CASSLRQGYGELFF

abundance: .
j_gene: TRBJ1-2
d_gene: TRBD1
v_gene: TRBV7-8
CDR3nt: TGTGCCAGCAGCCGCATGACAGGGCACTATGGCTACACCTTC
CDR3aa: CASSRMTGHYGYTF

abundance: .
j_gene: TRBJ2-1
d_gene: TRBD2
v_gene: TRBV5-1
CDR3nt: TGCGCCAGCAGAAAACTAGCGAACGATGAGCAGTTCTTC
CDR3aa: CASRKLANDEQFF

abundance: few
j_gene: TRBJ1-3
d_gene: TRBD1
v_gene: TRBV15
CDR3nt: TGTGCCACCAGGCAGGGGGCGATTGGAAACACCATATATTTT
CDR3aa: CATRQGAIGNTIYF

abundance: few
j_gene: TRBJ2-3
d_gene: TRBD1
v_gene: TRBV5-1
CDR3nt: TGCGCCAGCAGTCAAAGGACAGGGGGGACAGATACGCAGTATTTT
CDR3aa: CASSQRTGGTDTQYF